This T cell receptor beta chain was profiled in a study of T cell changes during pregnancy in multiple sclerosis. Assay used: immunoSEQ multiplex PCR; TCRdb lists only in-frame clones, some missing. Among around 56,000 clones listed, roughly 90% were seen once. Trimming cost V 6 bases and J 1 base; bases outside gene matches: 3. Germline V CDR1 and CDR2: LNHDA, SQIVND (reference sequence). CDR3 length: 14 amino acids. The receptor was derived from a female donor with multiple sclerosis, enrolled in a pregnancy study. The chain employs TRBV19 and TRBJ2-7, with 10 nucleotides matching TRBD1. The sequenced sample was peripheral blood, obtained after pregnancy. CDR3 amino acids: CASRRDRGSYEQYF. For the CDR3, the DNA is TGTGCCAGTAGACGGGACAGGGGATCCTACGAGCAGTACTTC.